The 31 T cell receptor beta chains reported below all come from one sample, sequenced in a study of blood T cells in healthy people across ages. A second PCR, run for about 6 to 11 cycles, used a sample-barcoded 5' primer plus a J-beta primer mix. TCRdb called the 5' RACE reads again in MiXCR, with one record for every CDR3 protein. The sample has just over 1 million distinct CDR3 sequences, around 43% seen once. Sequencing was done on a sample of blood. Receptors originate from a woman in her sixties in good health.

This clonotype was seen a handful of times. The CDR3 sequence: CASSPAIRQSKSGANVLTF. CDR3 coding DNA: TGCGCCAGCAGCCCTGCTATTCGACAGAGCAAGTCTGGGGCCAACGTCCTGACTTTC. J is TRBJ2-6 and V is TRBV5-1, with D perhaps matching TRBD1 (5 bases). The CDR3 is made up of 19 amino acids. In germline, CDR1 is SGHRS, CDR2 YFSETQ. Trimming took off 4 bases at V and 1 base at J, with 21 bases between the two ends. The variable domain in full, completed from reference TRBV5-1 and TRBJ2-6, reads KAGVTQTPRYLIKTRGQQVTLSCSPISGHRSVSWYQQTPGQGLQFLFEYFSETQRNKGNFPGRFSGRQFSNSRSEMNVSTLELGDSALYLCASSPAIRQSKSGANVLTFGAGSRLTVL.

The chain is built from TRBV6-5 and TRBJ2-1; D remains ambiguous. Trimming took off 6 bases at V and 8 bases at J, with 20 bases between the two ends. The CDR3 is made up of 15 amino acids. CDR1 is MNHEY, CDR2 SVGAGI, per germline. CDR3 loop: CASSPCGILYHEQFF. CDR3 nucleotide sequence: TGTGCCAGCAGCCCTTGTGGGATACTATACCATGAGCAGTTCTTC.

This sequence joins TRBV28 and TRBJ2-5; a possible D gene is TRBD1 (6 bases). The CDR3 loop spans 16 amino acids. Trimming shortened V by 5 bases and J by 4 bases, and 20 bases separated the two germline ends. The germline CDR1 and CDR2 sequences are MDHEN and SYDVKM. The CDR3 coding sequence is TGTGCCAGCAGTCAACCAATCCAGGGGAATGGAGAGACCCAGTACTTC. This translates into CASSQPIQGNGETQYF.

This clonotype was seen only a few times. The rearrangement joins TRBV11-2 to TRBJ2-7; D gene ambiguous. The germline CDR1 and CDR2 sequences are SGHAT and FQNNGV. V gave up 1 base and J gave up 6 bases, with 13 bases separating them. CDR3 length equals 14 residues. This CDR3 is CASSLGDYYAEQYF. CDR3 bases: TGTGCCAGCAGCTTAGGGGATTATTATGCCGAGCAGTACTTC.

A few counts support this clonotype. The V gene is TRBV3-1, the J gene TRBJ1-4, with 9 bases identical to TRBD1. The CDR3 extends over 16 amino acids. Per the germline V gene, CDR1 is LGHDT and CDR2 is YNNKEL (reference sequence). The J segment lost 7 bases and the V segment lost 3 bases, leaving 9 bases of the junction unmatched. DNA for the CDR3: TGTGCCAGCAGCCAGGGCGGACAGGGGCGGCGTGAAAAACTGTTTTTT. Protein sequence: CASSQGGQGRREKLFF.

The chain couples TRBV28 to TRBJ2-7, with D unresolved. This CDR3 contains 17 residues. The germline V gene has CDR1 MDHEN and CDR2 SYDVKM. Between the trimmed V and J ends, which lost 6 bases and 0 bases, there was a span of 21 bases. For the CDR3, the DNA is TGTGCCAGCAGCGGAATTCAAGATATCGCTTACTCCTACGAGCAGTACTTC. It codes for CASSGIQDIAYSYEQYF.

Only a few counts were recorded for this clonotype. This rearrangement joins TRBV20-1 to TRBJ2-4; 7 nucleotides align to TRBD1. The CDR3 sequence is 14 residues long. The germline gives CDR1 DFQATT, CDR2 SNEGSKA (reference sequence). J gave up 9 bases and V 2 bases, and 10 bases lay outside the gene matches. The CDR3 coding sequence is TGCAGTGCTAGACCCAGACAGGGTCGGGCCATTCAGTACTTC. Translated: CSARPRQGRAIQYF.

The chain combines TRBV27 with TRBJ2-5; 10 bases align to TRBD2. Trimming at V came to 3 bases and at J to 3 bases, leaving 4 bases not matched to a gene. The germline gives CDR1 MNHEY, CDR2 SMNVEV (reference sequence). This CDR3 comprises 15 residues. The CDR3 sequence: CASSFSSGREETQYF. DNA of the CDR3: TGTGCCAGCAGTTTTTCCAGCGGGAGGGAAGAGACCCAGTACTTC.

The V and J genes are TRBV5-1 and TRBJ1-2; 10 nucleotides match TRBD1. This CDR3 is 15 amino acids long. In germline, CDR1 is SGHRS, CDR2 YFSETQ. V was pared by 3 bases and J by 5 bases, with 7 bases of the junction left unmatched. The CDR3 protein is CASSSGGQGIYGYTF. The CDR3 coding sequence is TGCGCCAGCAGCTCGGGGGGACAGGGGATATATGGCTACACCTTC.

The chain employs TRBV27 and TRBJ2-6, with D possibly being TRBD1 or TRBD2 (6 bases each). V was shortened by 6 bases and J by 2 bases, with 26 bases between the two germline ends. Germline CDR1 reads MNHEY; CDR2 reads SMNVEV (reference sequence). The CDR3 runs to 20 residues. CDR3 nucleotides: TGTGCCAGCAGCCGGACCCAAGTCAGGGGAGGAATTCCTGGGGCCAACGTCCTGACTTTC. Translated, it gives CASSRTQVRGGIPGANVLTF. The whole variable domain, remainder taken from reference TRBV27 and TRBJ2-6, is EAQVTQNPRYLITVTGKKLTVTCSQNMNHEYMSWYRQDPGLGLRQIYYSMNVEVTDKGDVPEGYKVSRKEKRNFPLILESPSPNQTSLYFCASSRTQVRGGIPGANVLTFGAGSRLTVL.

CDR3 DNA: TGCAGCGTTGAAACAGGGGGCGCGGGCTATGGCTACACCTTC. Encoded protein: CSVETGGAGYGYTF. The chain joins TRBV29-1 to TRBJ1-2; 9 nucleotides agree with TRBD1. CDR1 is SQVTM and CDR2 is ANQGSEA in the germline V gene. Trimming removed 2 bases from V and 4 bases from J; junction bases left unmatched: 5. The length of the CDR3 is 14 residues.

The rearrangement links TRBV7-8 to TRBJ2-7; 7 bases map to TRBD2. The CDR3 has 13 residues. The germline V gene encodes CDR1 SGHVS and CDR2 FQNEAQ. The junction had 3 bases not matched to a gene; V was cut back by 5 bases and J by 2 bases. CDR3 nucleotides: TGTGCCAGCAGCATGAGCGGGACCTACGAGCAGTACTTC. Protein: CASSMSGTYEQYF.

The rearrangement uses TRBV29-1 and TRBJ2-1; 9 bases agree with TRBD2. The J call may be wrong; the DNA end is better matched by TRBJ2-7. The CDR3 has 16 amino acids. In germline, CDR1 is SQVTM, CDR2 ANQGSEA. The CDR3, as DNA: TGCAGCGTTGAAGGTACGACTAGCGGTTCCACCAATGAGCAGTACTTC. It yields the protein CSVEGTTSGSTNEQYF.

In nucleotides, the CDR3 is TGTGCCAGCAGTCCGCACGGGACAGGGAACACTGAAGCTTTCTTT. It encodes CASSPHGTGNTEAFF. The chain has TRBV27 and TRBJ1-1; 8 bases line up with TRBD1. After removal of 5 bases from V and 1 base from J, the junction contained 6 bases not matched to a gene. The V gene's germline CDR1 is MNHEY and CDR2 SMNVEV (reference sequence). The CDR3 covers 15 residues.

V usage is TRBV2 and J usage is TRBJ2-1; the D gene is possibly TRBD1 (6 bases). CDR1 is SNHLY and CDR2 is FYNNEI in the germline V gene. With 6 bases removed from V and 13 bases from J, the gap between germline ends came to 25 bases. This CDR3 is built from 15 residues. CDR3 coding DNA: TGTGCCAGCAGCGTTAGAACAGGGTCCGGAGAGACCCAGTTCTTC. This encodes CASSVRTGSGETQFF.

The chain links TRBV10-1 to TRBJ2-3; D uncertain. The V and J ends lost 0 bases and 0 bases respectively, with 13 bases between them. The CDR3 consists of 17 residues. CDR1 and CDR2 (germline): WNHNN, SYGVQD (reference sequence). CDR3: CASSESPRTRSTDTQYF. The CDR3 region has the DNA TGCGCCAGCAGTGAGTCACCTCGAACACGCAGCACAGATACGCAGTATTTT.

This clonotype was recorded only once. This CDR3 reads CSVFPQPYNEQFF. In DNA, the CDR3 is TGCAGCGTCTTCCCGCAGCCCTACAATGAGCAGTTCTTC. The chain is built from TRBV29-1 and TRBJ2-1; D is ambiguous. Germline assignment: CDR1 SQVTM and CDR2 ANQGSEA. V lost 6 bases and J lost 2, with 11 bases in between. This CDR3 contains 13 residues.

The DNA of the CDR3 is TGTGCCAGCAGCCTAGGTAATCAAAGCATTCAGTACTTC. Translated: CASSLGNQSIQYF. The chain couples TRBV3-1 to TRBJ2-4, with D hard to call. CDR3 size: 13 residues. V was trimmed by 4 bases and J by 9 bases, leaving 13 bases between them. CDR1 is LGHDT and CDR2 is YNNKEL in the germline V gene (reference sequence).

The rearrangement links TRBV15 to TRBJ2-3; 10 bases map to TRBD2. Germline V gene lookup returns CDR1 LNHNV and CDR2 YYDKDF (reference sequence). CDR3 length equals 16 residues. With V trimmed by 9 bases and J by 3 bases, 12 bases remained unmatched. CDR3: CATRAGLASTTDTQYF. The CDR3 nucleotides read TGTGCCACAAGGGCGGGACTAGCGAGTACGACAGATACGCAGTATTTT.

This clonotype came up many times. The chain combines TRBV7-3 with TRBJ2-7, with D tentatively TRBD2 (6 bases). CDR1 and CDR2 (germline): SGHTA, FQGTGA. V was shortened by 5 bases and J by 6 bases, with 14 bases between the two germline ends. This CDR3 is 13 amino acids long. CDR3 bases: TGTGCCAGCAGCGGAGGGCCGACTGGCGAGCAGTACTTC. It specifies CASSGGPTGEQYF.

The V call is TRBV4-1, the J call TRBJ2-7; TRBD2 aligns across 8 bases. This CDR3 has 15 residues. Germline CDR1 and CDR2: MGHRA and YSYEKL. J lost 3 bases, V lost 1 base, and 5 bases had no gene match. CDR3 nucleotides: TGCGCCAGCAGCCAAGGGGTGACTAGCGACTACGAGCAGTACTTC. Its protein product is CASSQGVTSDYEQYF.

The chain links TRBV9 to TRBJ1-2, with D possibly matching TRBD1 (6 bases). Germline V lookup: CDR1 SGDLS, CDR2 YYNGEE. V lost 0 bases and J lost 6, with 9 bases in between. CDR3 length: 13 residues. The CDR3 loop reads CASSVEQGHGYTF. For the CDR3, the DNA is TGTGCCAGCAGCGTAGAACAGGGACATGGCTACACCTTC.

V is TRBV20-1 and J is TRBJ1-5; 8 bases align to TRBD1. V lost 6 bases to trimming and J lost 4 bases; unmatched junction nucleotides: 5. CDR3 length: 13 residues. Germline assignment: CDR1 DFQATT and CDR2 SNEGSKA (reference sequence). The CDR3 nucleotides are TGCAGTGCGGATACAGGGGGAAATCAGCCCCAGCATTTT. It yields the protein CSADTGGNQPQHF.

This clonotype was recorded many times. The rearrangement uses TRBV20-1 and TRBJ2-5; TRBD2 agrees at 16 bases. Trimming cost V 5 bases and J 6 bases; bases outside gene matches: 12. Germline V CDR1 and CDR2: DFQATT, SNEGSKA (reference sequence). CDR3 size: 17 residues. The CDR3 DNA is TGCAGTGCTGCCGGGACTAGCGGGAGGGCCAGGGTTAAGACCCAGTACTTC. This sequence encodes CSAAGTSGRARVKTQYF.

The V gene is TRBV20-1, the J gene TRBJ1-4; a weak D match, TRBD1 (6 bases). Trimming shortened V by 3 bases and J by 6 bases, and 20 bases separated the two germline ends. CDR1 is DFQATT and CDR2 is SNEGSKA in the germline V gene (reference sequence). The CDR3 spans 16 residues. This chain's CDR3 is CSASRGMDSAYEKLFF. DNA for the CDR3: TGCAGTGCTAGTAGGGGAATGGACAGCGCCTATGAAAAACTGTTTTTT.

The table lists this clonotype with a few counts. The chain carries TRBV6-5 and TRBJ2-5; 9 bases match TRBD2. TRBJ2-7 explains the end of the DNA better; the J call may be wrong. CDR1 and CDR2 (germline): MNHEY, SVGAGI. The CDR3 loop spans 15 amino acids. This CDR3 reads CASSRSTSGYYEQYF. The CDR3 DNA is TGTGCCAGCAGTCGTTCGACTAGCGGCTACTACGAGCAGTACTTC.

J is TRBJ1-1 and V is TRBV20-1; D not certain. Germline V CDR1 and CDR2: DFQATT, SNEGSKA (reference sequence). Trimming cost V 0 bases and J 0 bases, with 8 bases left between them. This CDR3 contains 14 residues. The CDR3 protein is CSAREMGMNTEAFF. The CDR3 DNA is TGCAGTGCTAGAGAGATGGGAATGAACACTGAAGCTTTCTTT.

As concerns this clonotype: The junction and the germline gene differ at one end; a read error may be behind it. This chain uses TRBV20-1 with TRBJ2-7; unclear D gene. The CDR3 extends over 12 amino acids. Germline-derived CDR1 and CDR2 are DFQATT and SNEGSKA (reference sequence). The CDR3 DNA reads as TGCAGGGCTAGAGACCACTCCTACGAGCAGTACTTC. Translated, it gives CRARDHSYEQYF.

V gene TRBV2 combines with J gene TRBJ2-1; 12 nucleotides align to TRBD2. CDR1 and CDR2 from the germline V gene are SNHLY and FYNNEI. With 3 bases clipped from V and 0 bases from J, the junction kept 9 bases outside the gene matches. The CDR3 has 19 residues. The CDR3 region has the DNA TGTGCCAGCAGTGATCTTGGGCTAGCGGGAGGGCCCTCCTACAATGAGCAGTTCTTC. It is translated as CASSDLGLAGGPSYNEQFF. The full variable domain, rest sourced from reference TRBV2 and TRBJ2-1, is EPEVTQTPSHQVTQMGQEVILRCVPISNHLYFYWYRQILGQKVEFLVSFYNNEISEKSEIFDDQFSVERPDGSNFTLKIRSTKLEDSAMYFCASSDLGLAGGPSYNEQFFGPGTRLTVL.

This clonotype was detected a few times. V usage is TRBV4-2 and J usage is TRBJ2-5, with TRBD2 matching 8 bases. V lost 4 bases to trimming and J lost 11 bases; unmatched junction nucleotides: 15. Germline V gives CDR1 LGHNA, CDR2 YNFKEQ. The CDR3 totals 15 residues. The CDR3 DNA sequence: TGTGCCAGCAGCCTCCAGACTAGCGACCCTACGGGGCAGTACTTC. Translated, it gives CASSLQTSDPTGQYF.

The V and J genes are TRBV7-8 and TRBJ2-7, with D uncertain. The length of the CDR3 is 13 residues. Germline loops: CDR1 SGHVS, CDR2 FQNEAQ. V gave up 3 bases and J gave up 3 bases, with 9 bases separating them. This chain's CDR3 is CASSLRPVYEQYF. The CDR3 region has the DNA TGTGCCAGCAGCTTGAGACCAGTCTACGAGCAGTACTTC. The whole variable domain, remainder taken from reference TRBV7-8 and TRBJ2-7, is GAGVSQSPRYKVAKRGQDVALRCDPISGHVSLFWYQQALGQGPEFLTYFQNEAQLDKSGLPSDRFFAERPEGSVSTLKIQRTQQEDSAVYLCASSLRPVYEQYFGPGTRLTVT.